Reported below is one TCR beta chain. This CDR3 contains 16 residues. V lost 3 bases and J lost 4, with 19 bases in between. CDR1 and CDR2 (germline): SGDLS, YYNGEE. These data belong to a study of blood T cell repertoires in COVID-19. Study-wide background: Nucleic acid was either cDNA or gDNA, and it came from T cells, B-cell-depleted T cells, or PBMCs.

Methods used by the authors: Estimation of nucleated cell counts relied on the amplification of reference gene primers. The protocol was immunoSEQ multiplex PCR, while the TCRdb copy is restricted to in-frame clones and leaves out a portion. V and J calls and clone size are copied from that table; D and trimming were computed from the DNA. In the table there are about 210,000 clones, roughly 85% of which are singletons. This chain connects TRBV9 to TRBJ1-1; TRBD1 is a possible D gene (6 bases). The clonotype comes from a woman aged 70-85 years with COVID-19, enrolled during active disease. The sample comprised peripheral blood. The CDR3 coding sequence is TGTGCCAGCAGCGCCCACCCTCTTGTAGGGGGCACTGAAGCTTTCTTT. Translating gives CASSAHPLVGGTEAFF.